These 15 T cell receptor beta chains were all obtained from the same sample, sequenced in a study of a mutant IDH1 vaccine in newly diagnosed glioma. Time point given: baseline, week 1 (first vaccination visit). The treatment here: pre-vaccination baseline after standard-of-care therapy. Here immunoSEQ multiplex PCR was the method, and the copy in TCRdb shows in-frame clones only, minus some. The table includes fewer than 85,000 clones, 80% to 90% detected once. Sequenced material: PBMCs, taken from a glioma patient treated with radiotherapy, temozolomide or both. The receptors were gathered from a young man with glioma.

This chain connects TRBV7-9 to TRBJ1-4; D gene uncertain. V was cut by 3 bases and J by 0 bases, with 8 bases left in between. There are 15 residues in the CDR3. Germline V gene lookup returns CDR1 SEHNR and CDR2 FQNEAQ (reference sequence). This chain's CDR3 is CASSFSTATNEKLFF. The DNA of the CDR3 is TGTGCCAGCAGCTTTTCTACAGCAACTAATGAAAAACTGTTTTTT.

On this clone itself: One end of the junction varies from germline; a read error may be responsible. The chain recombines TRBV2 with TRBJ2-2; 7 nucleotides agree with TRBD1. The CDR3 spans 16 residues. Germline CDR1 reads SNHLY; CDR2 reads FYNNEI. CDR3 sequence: CARGDSDTINTGEPFF. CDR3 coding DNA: TGTGCCAGGGGGGACAGCGACACAATTAACACCGGGGAGCCGTTTTTT.

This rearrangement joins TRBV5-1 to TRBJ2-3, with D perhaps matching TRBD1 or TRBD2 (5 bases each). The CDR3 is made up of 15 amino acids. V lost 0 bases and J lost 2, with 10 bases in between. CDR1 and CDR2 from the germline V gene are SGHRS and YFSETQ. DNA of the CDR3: TGCGCCAGCAGCTTGGGAGGGGCCCTCACAGATACGCAGTATTTT. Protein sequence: CASSLGGALTDTQYF.

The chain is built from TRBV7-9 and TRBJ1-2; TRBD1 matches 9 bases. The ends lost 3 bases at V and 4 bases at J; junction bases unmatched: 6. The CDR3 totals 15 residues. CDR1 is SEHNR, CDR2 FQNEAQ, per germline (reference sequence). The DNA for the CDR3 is TGTGCCAGCAGCTTCACAGGGGGCTGGGGCTATGGCTACACCTTC. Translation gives CASSFTGGWGYGYTF.

The CDR3 DNA sequence: TGTGCCAGCAGCGTAGCAATCTCGGGGGGCGTCTACAATGAGCAGTTCTTC. Its translation: CASSVAISGGVYNEQFF. The gene calls are TRBV9 and TRBJ2-1; tentative D call: TRBD2 (7 bases). Germline V CDR1 and CDR2: SGDLS, YYNGEE. V lost 0 bases, J lost 3 bases, and 16 bases lay in between. The CDR3 covers 17 residues.

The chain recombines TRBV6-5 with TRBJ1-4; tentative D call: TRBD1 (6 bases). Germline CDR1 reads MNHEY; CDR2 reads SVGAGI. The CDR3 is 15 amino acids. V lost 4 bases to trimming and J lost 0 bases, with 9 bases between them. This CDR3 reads CASSSTGATNEKLFF. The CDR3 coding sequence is TGTGCCAGCAGTTCGACAGGTGCAACTAATGAAAAACTGTTTTTT.

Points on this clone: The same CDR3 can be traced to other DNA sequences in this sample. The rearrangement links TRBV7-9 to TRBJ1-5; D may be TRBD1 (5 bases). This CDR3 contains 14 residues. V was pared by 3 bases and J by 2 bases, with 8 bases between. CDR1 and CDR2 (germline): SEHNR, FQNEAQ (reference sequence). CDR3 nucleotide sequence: TGTGCCAGCAGCTTGACGGGGGGCAATCAGCCCCAGCATTTT. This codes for CASSLTGGNQPQHF.

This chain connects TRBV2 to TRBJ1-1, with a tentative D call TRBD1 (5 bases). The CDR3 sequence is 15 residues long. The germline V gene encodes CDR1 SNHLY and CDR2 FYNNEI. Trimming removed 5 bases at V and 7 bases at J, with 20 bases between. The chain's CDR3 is CASSLNWVGGNEAFF. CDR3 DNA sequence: TGTGCCAGCAGTTTAAACTGGGTGGGGGGGAATGAAGCTTTCTTT.

CDR3: CASSLTQNIQYF. CDR3 bases: TGTGCCAGCAGCTTAACGCAAAACATTCAGTACTTC. This chain uses TRBV2 with TRBJ2-4; no reliable D call. V lost 6 bases to trimming and J lost 5 bases, with 8 bases between them. Germline V gives CDR1 SNHLY, CDR2 FYNNEI. CDR3 length: 12 residues.

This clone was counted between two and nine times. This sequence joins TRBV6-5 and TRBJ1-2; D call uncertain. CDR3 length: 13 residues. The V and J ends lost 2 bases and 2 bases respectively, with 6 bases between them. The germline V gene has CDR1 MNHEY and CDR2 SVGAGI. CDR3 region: CASSYTENYGYTF. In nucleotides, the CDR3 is TGTGCCAGCAGTTACACAGAGAACTATGGCTACACCTTC.

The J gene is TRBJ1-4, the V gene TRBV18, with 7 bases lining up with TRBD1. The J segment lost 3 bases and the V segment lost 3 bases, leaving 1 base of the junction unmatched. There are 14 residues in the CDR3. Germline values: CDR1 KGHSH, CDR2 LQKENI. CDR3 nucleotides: TGTGCCAGCTCACCTCAGGGGGCTAATGAAAAACTGTTTTTT. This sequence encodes CASSPQGANEKLFF.

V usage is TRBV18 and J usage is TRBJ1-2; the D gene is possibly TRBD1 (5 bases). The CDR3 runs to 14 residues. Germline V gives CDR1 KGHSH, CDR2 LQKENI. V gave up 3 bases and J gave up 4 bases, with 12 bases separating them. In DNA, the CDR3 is TGTGCCAGCTCACCCCGGGACTCCCGCTATGGCTACACCTTC. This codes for CASSPRDSRYGYTF.

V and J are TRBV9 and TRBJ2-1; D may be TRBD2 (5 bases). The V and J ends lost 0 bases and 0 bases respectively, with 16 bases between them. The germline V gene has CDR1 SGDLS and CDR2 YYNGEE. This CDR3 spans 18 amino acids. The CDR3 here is CASSVEGVRASSYNEQFF. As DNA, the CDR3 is TGTGCCAGCAGCGTAGAAGGAGTGAGGGCCAGCTCCTACAATGAGCAGTTCTTC. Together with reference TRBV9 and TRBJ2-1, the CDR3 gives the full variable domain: DSGVTQTPKHLITATGQRVTLRCSPRSGDLSVYWYQQSLDQGLQFLIQYYNGEERAKGNILERFSAQQFPDLHSELNLSSLELGDSALYFCASSVEGVRASSYNEQFFGPGTRLTVL.

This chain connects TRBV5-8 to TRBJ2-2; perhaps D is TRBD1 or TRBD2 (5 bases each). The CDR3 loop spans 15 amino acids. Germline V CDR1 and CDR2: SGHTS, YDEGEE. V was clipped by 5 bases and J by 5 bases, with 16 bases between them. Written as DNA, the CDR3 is TGTGCCAGCAGATCGGGGACGGCGAGGACCGGGGAGCTGTTTTTT. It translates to CASRSGTARTGELFF.

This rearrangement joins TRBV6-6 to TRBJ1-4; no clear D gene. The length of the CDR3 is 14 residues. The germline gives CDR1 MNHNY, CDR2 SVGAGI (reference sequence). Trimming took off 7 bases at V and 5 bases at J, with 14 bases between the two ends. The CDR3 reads CASKDSGWNEKLFF. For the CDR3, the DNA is TGTGCCAGCAAGGATTCGGGTTGGAATGAAAAACTGTTTTTT.